This T cell receptor beta chain was captured by sequencing in a study of STAT5B mutations in CD4+ large granular lymphocyte leukemia. Germline-derived CDR1 and CDR2 are MGHRA and YSYEKL. This CDR3 has 16 residues. With 3 bases removed from V and 0 bases from J, the gap between germline ends came to 12 bases. For this clone: As yet, its antigen is unknown.

Study-wide points: Without putative leukemic clones, patient CD4-sorted repertoires remained more clonal than healthy CD4+ repertoires. No patients shared main leukemic clonotypes, though roughly 27% appeared at low frequency elsewhere. Compared with healthy controls (2/35), patient top clones favored TRBV06 (8/27).

The protocol was immunoSEQ multiplex PCR, while the TCRdb copy is restricted to in-frame clones and leaves out a portion. The sample carries fewer than 40,000 clones, around 71% recorded once. Buffy coats from healthy blood donors served as controls. The material sequenced was CD4+ T cells from blood buffy coats. The sequence was obtained from a human donor in good health. The rearrangement joins TRBV4-1 to TRBJ1-3; the D is unclear. CDR3 amino acids: CASSHPPGNSGNTIYF. The CDR3, as DNA: TGCGCCAGCAGCCATCCCCCAGGAAACTCTGGAAACACCATATATTTT.